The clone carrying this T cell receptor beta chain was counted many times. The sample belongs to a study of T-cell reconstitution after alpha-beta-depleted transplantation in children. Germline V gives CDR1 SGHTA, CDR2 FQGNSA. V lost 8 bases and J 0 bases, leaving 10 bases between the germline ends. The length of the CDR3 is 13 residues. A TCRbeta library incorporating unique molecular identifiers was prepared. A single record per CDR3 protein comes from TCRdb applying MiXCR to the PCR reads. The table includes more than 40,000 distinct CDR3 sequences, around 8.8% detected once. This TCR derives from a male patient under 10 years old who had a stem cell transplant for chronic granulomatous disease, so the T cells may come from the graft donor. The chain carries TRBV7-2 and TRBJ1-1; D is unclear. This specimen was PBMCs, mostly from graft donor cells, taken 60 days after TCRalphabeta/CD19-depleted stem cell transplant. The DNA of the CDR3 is TGTGCCAGCGGCCTAGGGATGAACACTGAAGCTTTCTTT. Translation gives CASGLGMNTEAFF.